One sample yielded the 24 T cell receptor beta chains listed below, sequenced in a study of cytomegalovirus exposure and HLA in healthy donors. The PCR was carried out with 60 Vbeta primers and 13 Jbeta primers. Sequencing was performed with immunoSEQ multiplex PCR; in TCRdb, only in-frame clones are kept and a portion is missing. The sample contains around 190,000 clones, about 78% of which appear only once. Sequencing input: PBMCs. Receptor source: a man in his forties in good health and CMV-seronegative.

This chain joins TRBV7-2 and TRBJ2-3, with 7 bases identical to TRBD2. J was trimmed by 3 bases and V by 5 bases; bases with no gene match: 2. CDR3 size: 13 residues. CDR1 and CDR2 from the germline V gene are SGHTA and FQGNSA. This CDR3 reads CASSPGGTDTQYF. In nucleotides, the CDR3 is TGTGCCAGCAGCCCCGGGGGGACAGATACGCAGTATTTT.

This chain joins TRBV6-6 and TRBJ1-1; tentative D call: TRBD1 (6 bases). V lost 10 bases, J lost 7 bases, and 22 bases lay in between. This CDR3 has 14 residues. Germline V lookup: CDR1 MNHNY, CDR2 SVGAGI (reference sequence). DNA of the CDR3: TGTGCCACCATAGACGTCAGGGGCCTGGATGAAGCTTTCTTT. It yields the protein CATIDVRGLDEAFF.

This chain connects TRBV5-4 to TRBJ2-3; 15 bases align to TRBD2. The CDR3 spans 17 residues. Trimming took 4 bases from V and 2 from J; bases not matched to a gene: 5. Germline V gene data show CDR1 as SGHNT and CDR2 as YYREEE (reference sequence). The CDR3 DNA sequence: TGTGCCAGCAGCGTGGGGACTAGCGGGGGGACCACAGATACGCAGTATTTT. This translates into CASSVGTSGGTTDTQYF.

This chain connects TRBV19 to TRBJ2-1; a possible D gene is TRBD2 (5 bases). The CDR3 is 16 residues long. The V and J ends lost 3 bases and 8 bases respectively, with 20 bases between them. The germline V gene encodes CDR1 LNHDA and CDR2 SQIVND (reference sequence). This chain's CDR3 is CASSINTVAEAYEQFF. CDR3 DNA: TGTGCCAGTAGTATCAATACGGTCGCGGAGGCTTATGAGCAGTTCTTC.

The chain uses TRBV5-4 and TRBJ2-2, with TRBD1 as a possible D gene (5 bases). Germline V gene data show CDR1 as SGHNT and CDR2 as YYREEE (reference sequence). With 3 bases removed from V and 0 bases from J, the gap between germline ends came to 9 bases. There are 15 residues in the CDR3. The CDR3 nucleotides are TGTGCCAGCAGCTCAGGACATACGAACACCGGGGAGCTGTTTTTT. This encodes CASSSGHTNTGELFF.

The chain uses TRBV5-1 and TRBJ1-2, with TRBD1 matching 10 bases. CDR3 size: 14 residues. V shed 4 bases, J shed 6 bases, and the junction held 6 bases outside the gene matches. Germline loops: CDR1 SGHRS, CDR2 YFSETQ. The CDR3: CASSGGQGMDGYTF. The CDR3 DNA reads as TGCGCCAGCAGCGGGGGACAGGGGATGGATGGCTACACCTTC.

J is TRBJ2-7 and V is TRBV7-2; no clear D. CDR1 SGHTA and CDR2 FQGNSA come from the germline V gene. This CDR3 comprises 13 residues. The V end was cut by 1 base, the J end by 6 bases, with 10 bases between. For the CDR3, the DNA is TGTGCCAGCAGCTTAGGGGTAAGAGGCGAGCAGTACTTC. Its translation is CASSLGVRGEQYF.

CDR3 coding DNA: TGTGCCAGCAGCTTGACCAGACTGCAGAACACCGGGGAGCTGTTTTTT. Translating it yields CASSLTRLQNTGELFF. V gene TRBV5-4 combines with J gene TRBJ2-2; D unresolved. V lost 1 base, J lost 1 base, and 11 bases lay in between. The CDR3 has 16 residues. Germline loops: CDR1 SGHNT, CDR2 YYREEE (reference sequence).

The chain uses TRBV6-5 and TRBJ2-7; TRBD1 is a possible D gene (6 bases). CDR1 is MNHEY and CDR2 is SVGAGI in the germline V gene. The CDR3 has 15 residues. V was cut by 6 bases and J by 3 bases, with 18 bases left in between. CDR3 loop: CASSPLGDTLYEQYF. The CDR3, as DNA: TGTGCCAGCAGCCCCCTCGGGGACACGCTCTACGAGCAGTACTTC.

The chain joins TRBV10-1 to TRBJ2-2; unclear D gene. The germline V gene has CDR1 WNHNN and CDR2 SYGVQD (reference sequence). The V and J ends lost 3 bases and 7 bases respectively, with 12 bases between them. The CDR3 has 14 amino acids. The CDR3 loop reads CASSDVAAHGELFF. CDR3 sequence (DNA): TGCGCCAGCAGTGATGTCGCGGCCCACGGGGAGCTGTTTTTT.

This clone has only one observation. The gene calls are TRBV19 and TRBJ1-5; no firm D call. V was clipped by 1 base and J by 1 base, with 8 bases between them. From germline, CDR1 is LNHDA and CDR2 SQIVND (reference sequence). CDR3 length equals 15 residues. The CDR3 sequence is CASSIAAVSNQPQHF. CDR3 DNA sequence: TGTGCCAGTAGTATAGCCGCGGTGAGCAATCAGCCCCAGCATTTT.

This clone turned up a few times. V gene TRBV5-1 combines with J gene TRBJ2-5, with 8 bases lining up with TRBD2. CDR1 and CDR2 (germline): SGHRS, YFSETQ. The CDR3 is 14 amino acids. With 7 bases clipped from V and 7 bases from J, the junction kept 12 bases outside the gene matches. As DNA, the CDR3 is TGCGCCAGCGAACCTGCGGGGGGCCGAGGGACCCAGTACTTC. It specifies CASEPAGGRGTQYF.

This chain connects TRBV5-6 to TRBJ1-1, with D tentatively TRBD1 (6 bases). CDR3 length: 15 amino acids. Between the trimmed V and J ends, which lost 0 bases and 0 bases, there was a span of 9 bases. Germline V gene lookup returns CDR1 SGHDT and CDR2 YYEEEE. In DNA, the CDR3 is TGTGCCAGCAGCTTGGGGGGGACACTGAACACTGAAGCTTTCTTT. It encodes CASSLGGTLNTEAFF. The whole variable domain, remainder taken from reference TRBV5-6 and TRBJ1-1, is DAGVTQSPTHLIKTRGQQVTLRCSPKSGHDTVSWYQQALGQGPQFIFQYYEEEERQRGNFPDRFSGHQFPNYSSELNVNALLLGDSALYLCASSLGGTLNTEAFFGQGTRLTVV.

This chain connects TRBV5-4 to TRBJ2-1, with unresolved D. The CDR3 extends over 12 amino acids. Germline assignment: CDR1 SGHNT and CDR2 YYREEE (reference sequence). V was clipped by 0 bases and J by 10 bases, with 8 bases between them. The CDR3 loop reads CASSLEAREQFF. CDR3 DNA sequence: TGTGCCAGCAGCTTGGAGGCTAGAGAGCAGTTCTTC.

This clone was seen more than once but under ten times. The chain links TRBV19 to TRBJ2-1, with 7 bases lining up with TRBD2. Germline CDR1 LNHDA, CDR2 SQIVND (reference sequence). The CDR3 has 16 amino acids. V lost 0 bases to trimming and J lost 2 bases; unmatched junction nucleotides: 4. The CDR3 loop is CASSIEAGIPYNEQFF. The CDR3 nucleotides read TGTGCCAGTAGTATAGAAGCGGGAATTCCCTACAATGAGCAGTTCTTC.

This clone was observed a few times. This chain connects TRBV7-3 to TRBJ2-2, with a possible D match to TRBD2 (5 bases). Trimming left V 6 bases short and J 8 bases short, with 16 bases between. The germline CDR1 and CDR2 sequences are SGHTA and FQGTGA. The CDR3 is made up of 14 amino acids. The CDR3: CASRAGSLQGELFF. The CDR3 DNA sequence: TGTGCCAGCAGGGCGGGTTCCCTACAAGGGGAGCTGTTTTTT.

The chain has TRBV25-1 and TRBJ2-5, with D tentatively TRBD1 (5 bases). Trimming pared 3 bases from V and 2 bases from J, leaving 13 bases between. The CDR3 consists of 15 residues. CDR1 and CDR2 (germline): MGHDK, SYGVNS. CDR3 in amino acids: CASSEAGLSQETQYF. As DNA, the CDR3 is TGTGCCAGCAGTGAGGCAGGGCTATCACAAGAGACCCAGTACTTC.

This sequence joins TRBV9 and TRBJ2-1, with a possible D match to TRBD2 (6 bases). The V gene lost 3 bases and the J gene lost 15 bases, with 16 bases spanning the gap. In germline, CDR1 is SGDLS, CDR2 YYNGEE. The CDR3 length is 12 residues. The CDR3 loop is CASSGSSGKGFF. CDR3 sequence (DNA): TGTGCCAGCAGCGGGAGTAGCGGAAAGGGGTTCTTC.

This clone was seen a few times. The chain recombines TRBV15 with TRBJ2-7; weak D call: TRBD2 (6 bases). The ends were cut back, 4 bases at V and 0 bases at J, with 13 bases in the middle. CDR3 size: 15 residues. CDR1 is LNHNV, CDR2 YYDKDF, per germline (reference sequence). As DNA, the CDR3 is TGTGCCACCAGCAAAAGGGACTTCAGCTCCTACGAGCAGTACTTC. It specifies CATSKRDFSSYEQYF.

This chain uses TRBV5-1 with TRBJ2-7; TRBD1 might be the D (5 bases). V shed 0 bases and J shed 2 bases, with 9 bases lying between them. Germline V gene data show CDR1 as SGHRS and CDR2 as YFSETQ. The CDR3 length is 14 residues. CDR3 in DNA: TGCGCCAGCAGCTTGGACAGGTCAGCCTACGAGCAGTACTTC. Protein: CASSLDRSAYEQYF.

The chain carries TRBV5-1 and TRBJ1-3; D gene unclear. The CDR3 contains 15 residues. Trimming removed 0 bases from V and 2 bases from J, with 9 bases in between. The V gene's germline CDR1 is SGHRS and CDR2 YFSETQ. CDR3 amino acids: CASSLEGRPGNTIYF. CDR3 bases: TGCGCCAGCAGCTTGGAAGGGAGGCCTGGAAACACCATATATTTT.

The chain recombines TRBV5-1 with TRBJ2-3; the D gene is possibly TRBD2 (6 bases). Trimming shortened V by 1 base and J by 2 bases, and 11 bases separated the two germline ends. Germline V CDR1 and CDR2: SGHRS, YFSETQ. There are 15 residues in the CDR3. CDR3 in DNA: TGCGCCAGCAGCTTGACCCGGGACTCCACAGATACGCAGTATTTT. Translating gives CASSLTRDSTDTQYF.

This chain links TRBV20-1 with TRBJ2-5; D remains unclear. The CDR3 is 11 residues long. V shed 5 bases and J shed 5 bases, with 9 bases lying between them. Germline loops: CDR1 DFQATT, CDR2 SNEGSKA (reference sequence). The CDR3 bases are TGCAGTGCTGCTAAAGAGGAGACCCAGTACTTC. This sequence encodes CSAAKEETQYF.

The rearrangement joins TRBV16 to TRBJ1-3; 11 nucleotides agree with TRBD1. CDR1 is KGHSY, CDR2 FQNENV, per germline. The CDR3 has 16 amino acids. The V and J ends lost 5 bases and 3 bases, in that order; junction bases with no gene match: 6. CDR3 nucleotide sequence: TGTGCCAGCAGCTACTGGACAGGGGGCGTTGGAAACACCATATATTTT. Protein sequence: CASSYWTGGVGNTIYF.